Shown below are 19 T cell receptor beta chains from a single sample sequenced in a study of T cell changes during pregnancy in multiple sclerosis. TCRdb's copy holds only in-frame clones and misses some; the assay was immunoSEQ multiplex PCR. This table has about 47,000 clones, approximately 92% appearing once. The sequenced sample was CD8+ T cells from peripheral blood mononuclear cells, obtained in the second trimester of pregnancy. The source is a female donor with multiple sclerosis, enrolled in a pregnancy study.

This clone was observed a handful of times. This CDR3 is CASSANRGLTEAFF. DNA of the CDR3: TGTGCCAGCAGTGCAAACAGGGGGCTTACTGAAGCTTTCTTT. The rearrangement joins TRBV6-1 to TRBJ1-1; TRBD1 aligns across 9 bases. In germline, CDR1 is MNHNS, CDR2 SASEGT. This CDR3 spans 14 amino acids. V trimming: 4 bases; J trimming: 5 bases; junction bases outside the gene matches: 5.

This chain uses TRBV5-8 with TRBJ2-2, with TRBD1 matching 8 bases. The V segment lost 4 bases and the J segment 7 bases; nucleotides outside the gene matches: 6. The CDR3 totals 14 residues. Germline V gene sequence: CDR1 SGHTS, CDR2 YDEGEE. The CDR3, as DNA: TGTGCCAGCAGCCCGACAGGGGCGGACGGGGAGCTGTTTTTT. Translated: CASSPTGADGELFF.

The rearrangement uses TRBV5-6 and TRBJ2-3; D gene ambiguous. Per the germline V gene, CDR1 is SGHDT and CDR2 is YYEEEE. Trimming stripped 4 bases from V and 4 bases from J, with 4 bases between. The CDR3 has 11 residues. CDR3 DNA sequence: TGTGCCAGCAGCATCTCAGATACGCAGTATTTT. It translates to CASSISDTQYF.

The chain carries TRBV5-8 and TRBJ1-1; D might be TRBD1 (6 bases). Deletions cut 0 bases from V and 1 base from J, with 19 bases between. From germline, CDR1 is SGHTS and CDR2 YDEGEE. The CDR3 has 18 residues. For the CDR3, the DNA is TGTGCCAGCAGCTTGGCCCTTCAGTGGACAGAAGAGAACACTGAAGCTTTCTTT. Its protein is CASSLALQWTEENTEAFF.

The chain carries TRBV27 and TRBJ2-5; 11 positions match TRBD2. Trimming took 0 bases from V and 4 from J; bases not matched to a gene: 4. Germline CDR1 MNHEY, CDR2 SMNVEV (reference sequence). The length of the CDR3 is 16 residues. This CDR3 reads CASSLSPSGGPETQYF. The CDR3, as DNA: TGTGCCAGCAGTTTATCCCCTAGCGGGGGGCCAGAGACCCAGTACTTC.

The chain links TRBV13 to TRBJ1-1, with TRBD1 identical over 8 bases. This CDR3 region has 15 residues. The V segment lost 5 bases and the J segment 0 bases; nucleotides outside the gene matches: 5. Germline values: CDR1 PRHDT, CDR2 FYEKMQ (reference sequence). The CDR3 DNA reads as TGTGCCAGCAGCCTGGACAGGGACATGAACACTGAAGCTTTCTTT. It translates to CASSLDRDMNTEAFF.

In this sample, this clone turned up once. One junction end disagrees with the germline gene, perhaps due to a read error. The chain couples TRBV4-1 to TRBJ2-7, with D hard to call. The germline CDR1 and CDR2 sequences are MGHRA and YSYEKL. The CDR3 length is 11 residues. The CDR3 bases are TGCGCCAGCAGCCAAGGGGCCTTATCAGTGTTT. This sequence encodes CASSQGALSVF.

This chain uses TRBV9 with TRBJ2-7; 9 nucleotides line up with TRBD2. This CDR3 spans 15 amino acids. CDR1 is SGDLS, CDR2 YYNGEE, per germline. V was pared by 4 bases and J by 7 bases, with 12 bases of the junction left unmatched. The CDR3 sequence: CASSPPAGGAQEQYF. CDR3 nucleotide sequence: TGTGCCAGCAGCCCCCCTGCGGGGGGGGCCCAGGAGCAGTACTTC.

This chain links TRBV6-5 with TRBJ2-7, with 7 bases lining up with TRBD2. V dropped 6 bases and J dropped 0; count of bases not matched to a gene: 8. Germline CDR1 MNHEY, CDR2 SVGAGI. The CDR3 has 15 residues. CDR3 nucleotide sequence: TGTGCCAGCAGCCAGAGCGGGGCGAGCTCCTACGAGCAGTACTTC. Protein sequence: CASSQSGASSYEQYF.

The chain couples TRBV27 to TRBJ2-1, with D perhaps TRBD2 (7 bases). The CDR3 has 15 residues. The germline V gene has CDR1 MNHEY and CDR2 SMNVEV (reference sequence). Trimming removed 3 bases from V and 9 bases from J, with 18 bases in between. The chain's CDR3 is CASSFFFGGQAEQFF. The DNA for the CDR3 is TGTGCCAGCAGTTTTTTTTTCGGGGGGCAGGCTGAGCAGTTCTTC.

The chain uses TRBV5-8 and TRBJ2-1, with a possible D match to TRBD2 (5 bases). Trimming cost V 0 bases and J 1 base, with 14 bases left between them. CDR3 length: 17 amino acids. Germline lookup yields CDR1 SGHTS and CDR2 YDEGEE. CDR3 residues: CASSLVGRMGSYNEQFF. DNA of the CDR3: TGTGCCAGCAGCTTGGTGGGGAGAATGGGGTCCTACAATGAGCAGTTCTTC.

The CDR3 DNA sequence: TGTGCCAGCAGCTTAGTTTCAGGGGCGGTGGCCGGGGAGCTGTTTTTT. It is translated as CASSLVSGAVAGELFF. The chain uses TRBV11-2 and TRBJ2-2, with D possibly TRBD1 on 6 matching bases. The germline V gene has CDR1 SGHAT and CDR2 FQNNGV. V lost 1 base to trimming and J lost 6 bases, with 15 bases between them. The CDR3 length is 16 residues.

V gene TRBV6-4 combines with J gene TRBJ2-1; weak D call: TRBD2 (5 bases). The CDR3 runs to 14 residues. Trimming stripped 2 bases from V and 3 bases from J, with 8 bases between. Germline values: CDR1 MRHNA, CDR2 SNTAGT. The CDR3 protein is CASSDGRDYNEQFF. The CDR3 nucleotides are TGTGCCAGCAGTGACGGCCGGGACTACAATGAGCAGTTCTTC.

The chain uses TRBV30 and TRBJ1-2; 12 bases are shared with TRBD1. Germline CDR1 and CDR2: GTSNPN and SVGIG (reference sequence). The CDR3 is 14 residues long. The junction had 5 bases not matched to a gene; V was cut back by 4 bases and J by 5 bases. The CDR3 DNA sequence: TGTGCCTGGAAGGGGACAGGGGGCGAGTATGGCTACACCTTC. It codes for CAWKGTGGEYGYTF.

The chain employs TRBV5-5 and TRBJ1-2; 11 nucleotides match TRBD1. V lost 3 bases and J lost 4; bases outside the gene matches: 2. The CDR3 has 14 residues. Germline V gives CDR1 SGHKS, CDR2 YYEKEE (reference sequence). The CDR3 sequence is CASSSGQGAYGYTF. The CDR3 nucleotides are TGTGCCAGCAGCTCCGGACAGGGGGCCTATGGCTACACCTTC.

The chain uses TRBV4-1 and TRBJ1-1; TRBD1 agrees at 7 bases. The CDR3 covers 15 residues. V was pared by 1 base and J by 3 bases, with 5 bases of the junction left unmatched. Germline values: CDR1 MGHRA, CDR2 YSYEKL. For the CDR3, the DNA is TGCGCCAGCAGCCAAGCGACGCAGGGGGACACTGAAGCTTTCTTT. Its protein is CASSQATQGDTEAFF.

Concerning this clone itself: At one end, the junction sequence differs from germline, possibly due to a read error. V gene TRBV5-8 combines with J gene TRBJ2-7; 11 bases match TRBD1. The CDR3 spans 11 residues. The germline V gene has CDR1 SGHTS and CDR2 YDEGEE. The CDR3 loop is CASSWTGGSPF. The CDR3 DNA reads as TGTGCCAGCAGCTGGACAGGGGGCTCCCCGTTC.

The chain couples TRBV11-2 to TRBJ2-1; possibly TRBD2 for D (6 bases). V was shortened by 3 bases and J by 8 bases, with 17 bases between the two germline ends. Per the germline V gene, CDR1 is SGHAT and CDR2 is FQNNGV. The CDR3 extends over 15 amino acids. CDR3 sequence: CASSFGGTGRDEQFF. CDR3 DNA: TGTGCCAGCAGCTTCGGAGGGACGGGACGGGATGAGCAGTTCTTC.

V is TRBV5-6 and J is TRBJ2-2; D is uncertain. Germline V gene sequence: CDR1 SGHDT, CDR2 YYEEEE. Trimming removed 9 bases at V and 0 bases at J, with 15 bases between. The CDR3 length is 15 residues. The CDR3 sequence: CATTHGSTNTGELFF. The DNA of the CDR3 is TGTGCCACCACCCACGGTAGTACGAACACCGGGGAGCTGTTTTTT.